The T cell receptor beta chain under discussion was sequenced for a study of blood T cell repertoires in COVID-19. Participants, about 18 to 100 years old, spanned 25 or so US areas. Using immunoSEQ multiplex PCR, the repertoire was profiled, and TCRdb retains in-frame clones only, with some absent. The table records a few hundred thousand clones, approximately 90% of them present only once. The origin of this receptor is a woman under 30 who had recovered from COVID-19. What was sequenced was PBMCs or T cells enriched from blood (not recorded which).

CDR3 DNA sequence: TGTGCCAGTAGCCCAACAGGGGCTACCACTGAAGCTTTCTTT. Amino acid sequence: CASSPTGATTEAFF. The chain joins TRBV19 to TRBJ1-1; 7 nucleotides line up with TRBD1. The CDR3 has 14 residues. V shed 6 bases, J shed 4 bases, and the junction held 8 bases outside the gene matches. Per germline, CDR1 LNHDA and CDR2 SQIVND (reference sequence).